This T cell receptor (beta chain) comes out of a study of blood T cells in healthy people across ages. Each donor was a healthy Caucasian individual from Russia, aged roughly 6 to 100. Germline V gives CDR1 MGHDK, CDR2 SYGVNS. V was pared by 5 bases and J by 8 bases, with 18 bases between. The CDR3 contains 15 residues. Primers used in a second PCR of about 6 to 11 cycles were a sample-barcoded 5' primer and a J-beta primer mix. Using its own MiXCR run on the 5' RACE reads, TCRdb lists one record per CDR3 protein. This sample has about 280,000 distinct CDR3 sequences, with roughly 26% found just once. General study points: CMV status of donors was not determined, possibly confounding expanded clonotype changes. In older individuals, TCR beta diversity per million T cells was lower, falling roughly linearly with age.

Note on this clonotype: Its target is not known.

This sequence was found in a woman in her 70s in good health. The sample was blood. The chain carries TRBV25-1 and TRBJ1-4; possible D gene TRBD1, 6 bases. The CDR3 DNA sequence: TGTGCCAGCAGTCTCTCCGGGACACGAACCGAAAAACTGTTTTTT. Residues: CASSLSGTRTEKLFF.